Listed here are 19 T cell receptor beta chains from one sample, sequenced in a study of cytomegalovirus exposure and HLA in healthy donors. Amplification used 60 Vbeta primers and 13 Jbeta primers. The data were produced by immunoSEQ multiplex PCR, yet TCRdb's version contains in-frame clones alone and is incomplete. This table has tens of thousands of clones, roughly 70% appearing once. The sequencing sample was made of PBMCs. These receptors were taken from a woman aged 30 to 39 in good health and CMV-seronegative.

The V and J genes are TRBV19 and TRBJ1-5; weak D call: TRBD1 (5 bases). CDR3 length: 16 amino acids. V lost 2 bases, J lost 0 bases, and 11 bases lay in between. The germline V gene has CDR1 LNHDA and CDR2 SQIVND (reference sequence). CDR3: CASSISSGGSNQPQHF. CDR3 nucleotides: TGTGCCAGTAGTATATCTTCCGGGGGTAGCAATCAGCCCCAGCATTTT.

The chain links TRBV20-1 to TRBJ1-1, with D unclear. The length of the CDR3 is 11 residues. Germline CDR1 reads DFQATT; CDR2 reads SNEGSKA (reference sequence). V lost 4 bases to trimming and J lost 0 bases, with 3 bases between them. CDR3 nucleotide sequence: TGCAGTGCTACGGTGAACACTGAAGCTTTCTTT. Amino acids: CSATVNTEAFF.

Of note for this clone: A read error may produce the germline difference seen at one junction end. The J gene is TRBJ2-3, the V gene TRBV10-3, with D tentatively TRBD2 (5 bases). The CDR3 spans 12 residues. Germline V gene sequence: CDR1 ENHRY, CDR2 SYGVKD. CDR3 in amino acids: CAISEGGETTVF. The CDR3 DNA follows: TGTGCCATCAGTGAGGGAGGAGAAACCACAGTATTT.

V is TRBV18 and J is TRBJ1-1; 9 nucleotides align to TRBD1. This CDR3 is 14 amino acids long. From germline, CDR1 is KGHSH and CDR2 LQKENI. The V segment lost 2 bases and the J segment 4 bases; nucleotides outside the gene matches: 2. The CDR3 DNA reads as TGTGCCAGCTCACCAGAGACAGGGGGCACTGAAGCTTTCTTT. This gives the protein CASSPETGGTEAFF.

This clone occurred a few times. The chain combines TRBV10-3 with TRBJ2-7; tentatively, D is TRBD1 (6 bases). This CDR3 comprises 14 residues. In germline, CDR1 is ENHRY, CDR2 SYGVKD. The V gene lost 6 bases and the J gene lost 3 bases, with 15 bases spanning the gap. CDR3 in DNA: TGTGCCATCAGCGAACCGGACAGCCTCTACGAGCAGTACTTC. It codes for CAISEPDSLYEQYF.

This clone was seen a handful of times. The chain recombines TRBV29-1 with TRBJ2-2; D may be TRBD1 (6 bases). The germline CDR1 and CDR2 sequences are SQVTM and ANQGSEA. V dropped 6 bases and J dropped 1 base, with 9 bases sitting between them. This CDR3 region has 13 residues. The CDR3: CSVEGQNTGELFF. Here the CDR3 DNA reads TGCAGCGTCGAGGGACAGAACACCGGGGAGCTGTTTTTT.

A single count supports this clone. The chain links TRBV11-2 to TRBJ2-1, with D maybe TRBD1 (6 bases). Germline lookup yields CDR1 SGHAT and CDR2 FQNNGV. Trimming removed 7 bases at V and 5 bases at J, with 15 bases between. The CDR3 sequence is 14 residues long. The CDR3 DNA is TGTGCCAGCACCGGACAGCTGGGCCACAATGAGCAGTTCTTC. It encodes CASTGQLGHNEQFF.

The rearrangement uses TRBV5-5 and TRBJ1-1, with a tentative D call TRBD1 (5 bases). This CDR3 comprises 17 residues. Trimming shortened V by 0 bases and J by 0 bases, and 15 bases separated the two germline ends. Germline V CDR1 and CDR2: SGHKS, YYEKEE (reference sequence). CDR3 in DNA: TGTGCCAGCAGCTTGGGGATCGCAGGGTTTGTGAACACTGAAGCTTTCTTT. Encoded protein: CASSLGIAGFVNTEAFF.

This chain uses TRBV2 with TRBJ1-6; D is ambiguous. CDR1 and CDR2 (germline): SNHLY, FYNNEI. Trimming removed 2 bases from V and 4 bases from J, with 12 bases in between. This CDR3 is built from 16 residues. In DNA, the CDR3 is TGTGCCAGCAGTGAACGGGGTCCCGCTTATAATTCACCCCTCCACTTT. Translated, it gives CASSERGPAYNSPLHF.

The chain uses TRBV2 and TRBJ2-3; 7 bases are shared with TRBD2. Germline CDR1 and CDR2: SNHLY and FYNNEI. Trimming cost V 7 bases and J 4 bases; bases outside gene matches: 5. This CDR3 comprises 13 residues. This CDR3 reads CASNQRGSDTQYF. In DNA, the CDR3 is TGTGCCAGCAATCAGCGGGGATCAGATACGCAGTATTTT. The whole variable domain, remainder taken from reference TRBV2 and TRBJ2-3, is EPEVTQTPSHQVTQMGQEVILRCVPISNHLYFYWYRQILGQKVEFLVSFYNNEISEKSEIFDDQFSVERPDGSNFTLKIRSTKLEDSAMYFCASNQRGSDTQYFGPGTRLTVL.

The chain joins TRBV29-1 to TRBJ1-2, with 12 nucleotides matching TRBD1. The germline V gene encodes CDR1 SQVTM and CDR2 ANQGSEA. Trimming cost V 4 bases and J 4 bases; bases outside gene matches: 4. There are 14 residues in the CDR3. CDR3 sequence (DNA): TGCAGCGTTGGGGACAGGGGGCGAAGCTATGGCTACACCTTC. Encoded protein: CSVGDRGRSYGYTF.

This clone was recorded a few times. The genes are TRBV4-2 and TRBJ2-5; 8 nucleotides agree with TRBD1. The CDR3 length is 13 residues. The junction had 2 bases not matched to a gene; V was cut back by 4 bases and J by 4 bases. Germline V gene data show CDR1 as LGHNA and CDR2 as YNFKEQ. CDR3 sequence (DNA): TGTGCCAGCAGCCGGACAGGGTCAGAGACCCAGTACTTC. It specifies CASSRTGSETQYF.

This clone was detected once. The chain employs TRBV10-2 and TRBJ2-2; possible D gene TRBD1, 6 bases. With 6 bases removed from V and 2 bases from J, the gap between germline ends came to 13 bases. The germline gives CDR1 WSHSY, CDR2 SAAADI. The CDR3 runs 15 residues. The CDR3 reads CASSTRGGNTGELFF. CDR3 bases: TGCGCCAGCAGCACTAGAGGGGGTAACACCGGGGAGCTGTTTTTT.

The chain recombines TRBV6-1 with TRBJ2-5; a weak D match, TRBD1 (6 bases). The closer fit of TRBJ2-7 to the DNA end suggests the J call may be wrong. Germline assignment: CDR1 MNHNS and CDR2 SASEGT. The CDR3 length is 11 residues. For the CDR3, the DNA is TGTGCCAGTACAGGGATCTACGAGCAGTACTTC. Translation: CASTGIYEQYF.

The chain joins TRBV11-2 to TRBJ2-5; TRBD2 matches at 12 bases. The CDR3 is 14 amino acids. Germline CDR1 reads SGHAT; CDR2 reads FQNNGV. The trim removed 6 bases at V and 4 bases at J, leaving 3 bases unmatched. Written as DNA, the CDR3 is TGTGCCAGCAGTCCGACTAGCGGGGGAGAGACCCAGTACTTC. Translating it yields CASSPTSGGETQYF.

This clone was picked up a small number of times. This chain uses TRBV6-1 with TRBJ1-4; D is undetermined. V lost 6 bases and J lost 12, with 20 bases in between. Germline CDR1 is MNHNS and CDR2 is SASEGT. The CDR3 has 14 amino acids. The CDR3 protein is CASSALKRTEELFF. The CDR3, as DNA: TGTGCCAGCAGCGCCCTCAAGCGCACGGAAGAACTGTTTTTT.

The CDR3 DNA follows: TGTGCCAGCAGTCACGCTGGGAGTGGGGCCAACGTCCTGACTTTC. It codes for CASSHAGSGANVLTF. The gene calls are TRBV27 and TRBJ2-6; perhaps TRBD2 as D (5 bases). There are 15 residues in the CDR3. Germline values: CDR1 MNHEY, CDR2 SMNVEV (reference sequence). Trimming removed 5 bases from V and 3 bases from J, with 11 bases in between.

The genes are TRBV5-1 and TRBJ2-1, with no clear D. This CDR3 has 12 residues. From germline, CDR1 is SGHRS and CDR2 YFSETQ. Trimming cost V 2 bases and J 6 bases, with 6 bases left between them. The CDR3 here is CASSFFGNEQFF. The CDR3 DNA sequence: TGCGCCAGCAGCTTTTTCGGCAATGAGCAGTTCTTC.

This clone was seen only a few times. The gene calls are TRBV6-1 and TRBJ1-1; 8 nucleotides match TRBD1. There are 17 residues in the CDR3. Germline V gene sequence: CDR1 MNHNS, CDR2 SASEGT. V shed 3 bases, J shed 0 bases, and the junction held 9 bases outside the gene matches. CDR3 protein: CASSEGRGPAMNTEAFF. CDR3 nucleotides: TGTGCCAGCAGTGAGGGCAGGGGGCCAGCAATGAACACTGAAGCTTTCTTT.